Sequencing of this T cell receptor beta chain was carried out in a study of CD8 T cells in ankylosing spondylitis. This clonotype was seen a few times. The antigen is undetermined. One junction end disagrees with the germline gene, perhaps due to a read error. Regarding the study as a whole: Before this, some motif variants had been reported in reactive arthritis synovial fluid and blood. A motif in TCR beta, a set of 8 or 9 highly homologous variants, appeared characteristic of ankylosing spondylitis blood. Matched ankylosing spondylitis synovial fluid reportedly showed significant enrichment of disease-linked clones.

Looked up from germline, CDR1 is SSHAT and CDR2 is FNYEAQ (reference sequence). The CDR3 has 15 residues. Quantitative 5'-RACE was performed with molecular barcodes, and it yielded the TCR beta libraries. TCRdb independently ran MiXCR on the 5' RACE reads; one entry per CDR3 protein. The data hold hundreds of thousands of distinct CDR3 sequences, with approximately 9% observed a single time. J is TRBJ2-3 and V is TRBV7-7, with 7 bases lining up with TRBD2. Sequenced input: blood, either unsorted or a sorted T cell fraction (not recorded which). The clonotype comes from a male donor with ankylosing spondylitis or in good health (not recorded which). CDR3 amino acids: CASSSGLRGTDTQYF. CDR3 DNA: TGTGCTAGCAGCTCGGGACTACGAGGCACAGATACGCAGTATTTT.